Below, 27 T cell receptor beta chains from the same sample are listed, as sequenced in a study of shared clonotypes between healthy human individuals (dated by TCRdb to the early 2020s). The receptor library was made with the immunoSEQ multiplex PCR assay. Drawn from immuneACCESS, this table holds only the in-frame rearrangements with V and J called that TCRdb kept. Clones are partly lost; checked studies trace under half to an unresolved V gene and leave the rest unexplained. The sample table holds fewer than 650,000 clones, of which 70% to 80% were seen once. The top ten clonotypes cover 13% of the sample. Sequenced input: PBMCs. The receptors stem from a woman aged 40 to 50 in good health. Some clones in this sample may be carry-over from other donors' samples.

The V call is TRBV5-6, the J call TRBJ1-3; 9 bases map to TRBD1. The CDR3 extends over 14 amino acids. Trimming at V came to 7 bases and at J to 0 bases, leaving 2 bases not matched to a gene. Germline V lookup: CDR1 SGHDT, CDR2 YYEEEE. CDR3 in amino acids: CASATGGSGNTIYF. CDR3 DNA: TGTGCCAGCGCGACAGGGGGCTCTGGAAACACCATATATTTT.

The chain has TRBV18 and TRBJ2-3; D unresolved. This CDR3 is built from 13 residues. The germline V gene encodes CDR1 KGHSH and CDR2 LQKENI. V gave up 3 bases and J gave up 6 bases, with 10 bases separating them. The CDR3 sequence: CASSPRPSDTQYF. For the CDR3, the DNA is TGTGCCAGCTCACCCCGGCCCTCCGATACGCAGTATTTT.

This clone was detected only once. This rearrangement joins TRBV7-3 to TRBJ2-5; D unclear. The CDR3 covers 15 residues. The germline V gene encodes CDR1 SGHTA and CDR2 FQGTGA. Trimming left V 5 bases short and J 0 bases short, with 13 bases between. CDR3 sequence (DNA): TGTGCCAGCAGCCCAAGAGGTGGGGACCAAGAGACCCAGTACTTC. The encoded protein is CASSPRGGDQETQYF.

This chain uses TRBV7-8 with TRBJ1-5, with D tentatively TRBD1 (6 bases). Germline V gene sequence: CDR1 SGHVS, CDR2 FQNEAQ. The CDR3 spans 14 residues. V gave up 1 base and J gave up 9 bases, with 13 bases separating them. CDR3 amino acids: CASSLDRAQGPQHF. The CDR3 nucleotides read TGTGCCAGCAGCTTAGACAGGGCTCAAGGGCCCCAGCATTTT.

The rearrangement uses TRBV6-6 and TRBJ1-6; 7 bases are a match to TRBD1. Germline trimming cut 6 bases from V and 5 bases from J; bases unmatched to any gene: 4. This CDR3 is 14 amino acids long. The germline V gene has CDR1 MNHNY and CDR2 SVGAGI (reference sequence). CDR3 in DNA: TGTGCCAGCAGCCGCGGACAGGATAATTCACCCCTCCACTTT. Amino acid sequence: CASSRGQDNSPLHF.

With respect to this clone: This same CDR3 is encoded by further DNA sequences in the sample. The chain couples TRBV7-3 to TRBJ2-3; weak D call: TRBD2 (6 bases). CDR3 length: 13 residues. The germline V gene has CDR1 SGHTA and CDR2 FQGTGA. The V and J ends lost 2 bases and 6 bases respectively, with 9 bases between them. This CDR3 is CASSLGGSDTQYF. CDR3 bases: TGTGCCAGCAGCTTAGGAGGGAGTGATACGCAGTATTTT.

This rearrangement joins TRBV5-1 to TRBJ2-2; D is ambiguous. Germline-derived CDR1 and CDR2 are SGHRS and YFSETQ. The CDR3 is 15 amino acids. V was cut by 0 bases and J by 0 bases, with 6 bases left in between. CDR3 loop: CASSLAQPNTGELFF. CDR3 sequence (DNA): TGCGCCAGCAGCTTGGCGCAGCCGAACACCGGGGAGCTGTTTTTT.

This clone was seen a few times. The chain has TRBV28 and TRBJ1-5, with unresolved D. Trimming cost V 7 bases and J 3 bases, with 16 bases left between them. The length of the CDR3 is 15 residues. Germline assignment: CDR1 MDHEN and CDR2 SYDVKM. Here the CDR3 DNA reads TGTGCCAGCATCTTTGAACCGGGAACCAATCAGCCCCAGCATTTT. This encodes CASIFEPGTNQPQHF.

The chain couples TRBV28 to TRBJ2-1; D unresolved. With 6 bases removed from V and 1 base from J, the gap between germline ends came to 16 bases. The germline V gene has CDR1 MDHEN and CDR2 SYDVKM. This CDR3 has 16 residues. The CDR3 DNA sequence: TGTGCCAGCAGCCGCGGAAGGGTTGGGTCCTACAATGAGCAGTTCTTC. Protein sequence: CASSRGRVGSYNEQFF.

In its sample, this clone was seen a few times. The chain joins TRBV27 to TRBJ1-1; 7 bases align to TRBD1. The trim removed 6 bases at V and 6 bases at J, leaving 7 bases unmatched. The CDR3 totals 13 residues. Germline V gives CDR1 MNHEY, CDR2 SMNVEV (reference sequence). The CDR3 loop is CASRVTGSPEAFF. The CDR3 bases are TGTGCCAGCAGAGTGACAGGGAGCCCTGAAGCTTTCTTT.

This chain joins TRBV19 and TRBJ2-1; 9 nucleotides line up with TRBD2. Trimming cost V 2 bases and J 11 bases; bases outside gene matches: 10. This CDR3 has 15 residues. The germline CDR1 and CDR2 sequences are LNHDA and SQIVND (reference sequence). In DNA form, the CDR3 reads TGTGCCAGTAGTATAAGAGCGGGAGGCCCACCTAAGCAGTTCTTC. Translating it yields CASSIRAGGPPKQFF.

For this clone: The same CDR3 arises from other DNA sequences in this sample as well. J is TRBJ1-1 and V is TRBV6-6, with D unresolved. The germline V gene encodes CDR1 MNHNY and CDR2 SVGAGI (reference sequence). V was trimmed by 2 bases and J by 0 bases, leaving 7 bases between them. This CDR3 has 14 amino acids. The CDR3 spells CASSYEGMNTEAFF. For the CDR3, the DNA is TGTGCCAGCAGTTACGAAGGGATGAACACTGAAGCTTTCTTT.

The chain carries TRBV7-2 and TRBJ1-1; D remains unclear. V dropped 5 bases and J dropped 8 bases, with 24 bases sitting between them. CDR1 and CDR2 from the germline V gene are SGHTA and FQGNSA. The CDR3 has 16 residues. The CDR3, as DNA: TGTGCCAGCAGCGGACCCATTTTTAAACCACAGATCGAAGCTTTCTTT. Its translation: CASSGPIFKPQIEAFF.

The CDR3 coding sequence is TGTGCCAGCACCCAGGGAGGGAGGGCCGTCGGGGAGCTGTTTTTT. Amino acids: CASTQGGRAVGELFF. The chain carries TRBV28 and TRBJ2-2; 7 bases fit TRBD2. From germline, CDR1 is MDHEN and CDR2 SYDVKM. With 7 bases clipped from V and 7 bases from J, the junction kept 12 bases outside the gene matches. CDR3 length: 15 amino acids.

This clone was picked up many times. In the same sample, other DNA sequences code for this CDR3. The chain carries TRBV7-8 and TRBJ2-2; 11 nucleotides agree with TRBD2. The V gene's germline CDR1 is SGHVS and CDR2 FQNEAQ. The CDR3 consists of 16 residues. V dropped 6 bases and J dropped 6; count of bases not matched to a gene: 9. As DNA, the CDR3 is TGTGCCAGCAGGGAACCGGGACTAGCGGCCTCCGGGGAGCTGTTTTTT. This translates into CASREPGLAASGELFF.

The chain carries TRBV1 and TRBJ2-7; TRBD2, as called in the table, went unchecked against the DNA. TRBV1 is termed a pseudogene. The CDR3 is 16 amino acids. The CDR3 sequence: CTSSQDSSGEGGEQYF. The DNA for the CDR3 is TGCACCAGCAGCCAAGATTCCAGCGGGGAAGGGGGCGAGCAGTACTTC.

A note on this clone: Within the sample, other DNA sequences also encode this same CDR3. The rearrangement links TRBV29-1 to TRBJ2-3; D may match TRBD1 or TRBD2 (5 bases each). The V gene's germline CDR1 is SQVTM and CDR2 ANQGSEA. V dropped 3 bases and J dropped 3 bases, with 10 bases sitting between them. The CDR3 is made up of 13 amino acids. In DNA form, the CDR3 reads TGCAGCGTTGAGGCTTGGGGGACAGATACGCAGTATTTT. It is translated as CSVEAWGTDTQYF.

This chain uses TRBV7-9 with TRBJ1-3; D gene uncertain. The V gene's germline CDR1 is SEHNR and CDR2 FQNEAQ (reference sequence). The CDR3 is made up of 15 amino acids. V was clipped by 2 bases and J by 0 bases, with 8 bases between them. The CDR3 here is CASSLFRSSGNTIYF. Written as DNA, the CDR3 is TGTGCCAGCAGCTTATTTCGGAGCTCTGGAAACACCATATATTTT.

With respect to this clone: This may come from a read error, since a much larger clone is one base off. CDR3 sequence (DNA): TGTGCCAGCAGCTTGGGGACAGAGGAGCAGCCCCAGCATTTT. Its protein product is CASSLGTEEQPQHF. The gene calls are TRBV5-8 and TRBJ1-5; possible D gene TRBD1, 6 bases. Trimming removed 0 bases at V and 7 bases at J, with 11 bases between. The length of the CDR3 is 14 residues. In germline, CDR1 is SGHTS, CDR2 YDEGEE. The full variable domain, with the rest looked up from reference TRBV5-8 and TRBJ1-5, is EAGVTQSPTHLIKTRGQQATLRCSPISGHTSVYWYQQALGLGLQFLLWYDEGEERNRGNFPPRFSGRQFPNYSSELNVNALELEDSALYLCASSLGTEEQPQHFGDGTRLSIL.

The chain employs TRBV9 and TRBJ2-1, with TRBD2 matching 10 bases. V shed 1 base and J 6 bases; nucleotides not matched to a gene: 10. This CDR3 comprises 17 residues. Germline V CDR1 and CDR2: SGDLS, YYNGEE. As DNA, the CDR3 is TGTGCCAGCAGCGTATTTAGCGGGAGGTCGACGCGCAATGAGCAGTTCTTC. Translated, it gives CASSVFSGRSTRNEQFF.

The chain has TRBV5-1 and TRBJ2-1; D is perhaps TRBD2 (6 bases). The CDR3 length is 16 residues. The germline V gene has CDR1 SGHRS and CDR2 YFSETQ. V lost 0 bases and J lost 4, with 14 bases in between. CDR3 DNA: TGCGCCAGCAGCTTGGGAGAGGGGACTGTTTACAATGAGCAGTTCTTC. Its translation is CASSLGEGTVYNEQFF.

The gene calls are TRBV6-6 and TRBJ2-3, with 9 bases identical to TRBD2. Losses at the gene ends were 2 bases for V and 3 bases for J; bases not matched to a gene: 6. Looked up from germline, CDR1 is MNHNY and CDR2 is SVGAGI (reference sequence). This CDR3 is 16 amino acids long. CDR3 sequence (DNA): TGTGCCAGCAGTTACGATCTAGCGGGGACGACAGATACGCAGTATTTT. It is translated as CASSYDLAGTTDTQYF.

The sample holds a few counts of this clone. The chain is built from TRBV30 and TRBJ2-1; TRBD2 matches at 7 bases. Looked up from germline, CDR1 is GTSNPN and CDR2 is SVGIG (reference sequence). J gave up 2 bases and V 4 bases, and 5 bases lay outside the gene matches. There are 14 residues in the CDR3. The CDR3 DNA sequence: TGTGCCTGGACCCGACTAGCAGCCTACAATGAGCAGTTCTTC. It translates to CAWTRLAAYNEQFF.

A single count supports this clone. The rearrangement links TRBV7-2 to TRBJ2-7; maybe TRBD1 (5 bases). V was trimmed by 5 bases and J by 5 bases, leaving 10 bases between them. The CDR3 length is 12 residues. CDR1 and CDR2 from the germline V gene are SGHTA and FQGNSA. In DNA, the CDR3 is TGTGCCAGCAGCGTAGACAGAGACGAGCAGTACTTC. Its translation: CASSVDRDEQYF.

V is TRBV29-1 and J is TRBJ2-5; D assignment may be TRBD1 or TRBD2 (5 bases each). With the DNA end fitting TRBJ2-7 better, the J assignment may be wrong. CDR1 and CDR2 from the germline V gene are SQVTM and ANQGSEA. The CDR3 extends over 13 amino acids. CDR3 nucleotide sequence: TGCAGCGCCAGAGGGACCGCAGCCTACGAGCAGTACTTC. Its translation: CSARGTAAYEQYF.

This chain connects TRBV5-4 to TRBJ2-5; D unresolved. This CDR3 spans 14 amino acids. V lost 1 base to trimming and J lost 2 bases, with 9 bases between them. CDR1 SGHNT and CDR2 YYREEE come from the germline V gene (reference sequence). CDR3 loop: CASSLLSDQETQYF. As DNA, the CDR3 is TGTGCCAGCAGCTTGTTGTCTGATCAAGAGACCCAGTACTTC.

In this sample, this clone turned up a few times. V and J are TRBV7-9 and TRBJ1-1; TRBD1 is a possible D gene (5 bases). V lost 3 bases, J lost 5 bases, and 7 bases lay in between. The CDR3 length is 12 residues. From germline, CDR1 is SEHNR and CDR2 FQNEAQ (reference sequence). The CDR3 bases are TGTGCCAGCAGCTTTTCAGGGACTGAAGCTTTCTTT. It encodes CASSFSGTEAFF. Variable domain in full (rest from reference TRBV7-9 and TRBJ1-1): DTGVSQNPRHKITKRGQNVTFRCDPISEHNRLYWYRQTLGQGPEFLTYFQNEAQLEKSRLLSDRFSAERPKGSFSTLEIQRTEQGDSAMYLCASSFSGTEAFFGQGTRLTVV.